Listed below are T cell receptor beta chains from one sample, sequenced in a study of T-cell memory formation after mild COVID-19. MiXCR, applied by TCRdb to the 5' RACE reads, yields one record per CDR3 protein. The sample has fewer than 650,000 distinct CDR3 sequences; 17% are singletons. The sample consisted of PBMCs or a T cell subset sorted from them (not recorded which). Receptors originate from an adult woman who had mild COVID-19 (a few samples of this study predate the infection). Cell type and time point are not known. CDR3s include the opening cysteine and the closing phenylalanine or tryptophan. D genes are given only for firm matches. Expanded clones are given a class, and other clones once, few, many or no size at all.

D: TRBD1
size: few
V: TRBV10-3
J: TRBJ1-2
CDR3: CAIGQGNYGYTF
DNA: TGTGCCATCGGACAGGGAAACTATGGCTACACCTTC

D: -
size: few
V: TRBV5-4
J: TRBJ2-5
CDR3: CASSFRGGQETQYF
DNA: TGTGCCAGCAGCTTTCGTGGGGGCCAAGAGACCCAGTACTTC

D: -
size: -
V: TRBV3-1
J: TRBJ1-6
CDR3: CASSQGVQINSPLHF
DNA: TGTGCCAGCAGCCAAGGAGTACAGATAAATTCACCCCTCCACTTT

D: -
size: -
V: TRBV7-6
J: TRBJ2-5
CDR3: CASSLRGNNQETQYF
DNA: TGTGCCAGCAGCTTACGGGGAAACAACCAAGAGACCCAGTACTTC

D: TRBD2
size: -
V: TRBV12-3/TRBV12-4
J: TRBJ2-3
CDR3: CASSLTTSEAPDTQYF
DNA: TGTGCCAGCAGCCTGACGACTAGCGAAGCACCAGATACGCAGTATTTT

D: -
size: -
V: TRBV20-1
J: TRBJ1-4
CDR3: CSARDSRQGNGKLFF
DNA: TGCAGTGCTAGAGATAGTAGACAAGGGAACGGAAAACTGTTTTTT

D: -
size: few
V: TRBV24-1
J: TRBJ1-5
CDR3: CATSDGRLNQPQHF
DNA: TGTGCCACCAGTGATGGAAGGCTCAATCAGCCCCAGCATTTT

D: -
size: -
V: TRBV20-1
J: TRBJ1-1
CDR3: CSASGATEAFF
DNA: TGCAGTGCTAGTGGGGCCACTGAAGCTTTCTTT

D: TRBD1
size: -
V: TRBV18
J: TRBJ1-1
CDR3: CASSPLPTGLGTEAFF
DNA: TGTGCCAGCTCACCCCTTCCGACAGGGTTGGGGACTGAAGCTTTCTTT

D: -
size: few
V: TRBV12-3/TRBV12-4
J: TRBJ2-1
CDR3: CASSTRNSGEQFF
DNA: TGTGCCAGCAGCACCCGCAATAGCGGAGAGCAGTTCTTC

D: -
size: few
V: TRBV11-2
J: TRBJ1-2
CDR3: CASTDVGGYGYTF
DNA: TGTGCCAGCACTGACGTGGGGGGCTATGGCTACACCTTC

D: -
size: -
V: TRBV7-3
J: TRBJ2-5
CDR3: CASSLSRGTAETQYF
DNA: TGTGCCAGCAGCTTAAGCCGCGGGACAGCAGAGACCCAGTACTTC

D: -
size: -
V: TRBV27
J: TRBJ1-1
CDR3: CASSFMGRTEAFF
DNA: TGTGCCAGCAGTTTTATGGGGAGGACTGAAGCTTTCTTT

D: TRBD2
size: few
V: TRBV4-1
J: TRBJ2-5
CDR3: CASSQVASRTSGGETQYF
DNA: TGCGCCAGCAGCCAAGTCGCGTCCCGGACTAGCGGGGGGGAGACCCAGTACTTC

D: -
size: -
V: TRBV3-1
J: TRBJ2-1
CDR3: CASSLGQPKLNEQFF
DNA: TGTGCCAGCAGCCTGGGACAACCAAAACTCAATGAGCAGTTCTTC

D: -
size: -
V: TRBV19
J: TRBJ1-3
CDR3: CASSIWRGNGNTIYF
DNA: TGTGCCAGTAGTATCTGGAGGGGTAATGGAAACACCATATATTTT

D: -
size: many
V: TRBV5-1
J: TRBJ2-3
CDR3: CASSPLGDTQYF
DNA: TGTGCCAGCAGCCCTCTAGGAGATACGCAGTATTTT